Listed below are T cell receptor beta chains from one sample, sequenced in a study of blood T cell repertoires in COVID-19. Generated by immunoSEQ multiplex PCR, the TCRdb table keeps only in-frame clones and is missing some. This table has approximately 96,000 clones, over 75% appearing once. What was sequenced was peripheral blood. These receptors were collected from an elderly woman with acute or convalescent COVID-19. The CDR3 runs from the conserved cysteine through the conserved F or W. A D gene is named only where the DNA matches it firmly. Only some rows state a clone size, as once, few, many or a class for expanded clones.

clone_size: NA
d_call: TRBD2
j_call: TRBJ2-2
v_call: TRBV5-1
cdr3_nt: TGCGCCAGCATGGACACGGGGGGACTCGACGGGGAGCTGTTTTTT
cdr3_aa: CASMDTGGLDGELFF

clone_size: NA
d_call: TRBD2
j_call: TRBJ2-3
v_call: TRBV7-2
cdr3_nt: TGTGCCAGCAGACCGGGGAGGGGCGGCACAGATACGCAGTATTTT
cdr3_aa: CASRPGRGGTDTQYF

clone_size: NA
d_call: TRBD1
j_call: TRBJ1-2
v_call: TRBV19
cdr3_nt: TGTGCCAGTAGCGCGGACAGGGTTGGGTATGGCTACACCTTC
cdr3_aa: CASSADRVGYGYTF

clone_size: NA
d_call: TRBD1
j_call: TRBJ1-6
v_call: TRBV5-4
cdr3_nt: TGTGCCAGCAGCCCGGACAGGGGAAGGAGGTCACCCCTCCACTTT
cdr3_aa: CASSPDRGRRSPLHF

clone_size: NA
d_call: NA
j_call: TRBJ2-2
v_call: TRBV18
cdr3_nt: TGTGCCAGCTCACCGACAGAAACCACCGGGGAGCTGTTTTTT
cdr3_aa: CASSPTETTGELFF

clone_size: once
d_call: TRBD1
j_call: TRBJ2-3
v_call: TRBV5-1
cdr3_nt: TGCGCCAGCAGCGTCGACAGGGGCACAGATACGCAGTATTTT
cdr3_aa: CASSVDRGTDTQYF

clone_size: NA
d_call: TRBD1
j_call: TRBJ1-2
v_call: TRBV7-2
cdr3_nt: TGTGCCAGCAGCTTAGCGTCGGACAGGGGTGGCTACACCTTC
cdr3_aa: CASSLASDRGGYTF

clone_size: NA
d_call: TRBD2
j_call: TRBJ2-1
v_call: TRBV4-1
cdr3_nt: TGCGCCAGCAGCCAAGACGCGGGGGGCAGCTACAATGAGCAGTTCTTC
cdr3_aa: CASSQDAGGSYNEQFF

clone_size: NA
d_call: NA
j_call: TRBJ1-2
v_call: TRBV6-5
cdr3_nt: TGTGCCAGCCCGGGGCAGGGGAACTATGGCTACACCTTC
cdr3_aa: CASPGQGNYGYTF

clone_size: NA
d_call: TRBD1
j_call: TRBJ1-2
v_call: TRBV6-5
cdr3_nt: TGTGCCACTTCGTTCGGGACAGGCCATAACTATGGCTACACCTTC
cdr3_aa: CATSFGTGHNYGYTF

clone_size: NA
d_call: TRBD1
j_call: TRBJ1-1
v_call: TRBV20-1
cdr3_nt: TGCAGTGCTAGTCAGGGGGTTTCTAAAAGGAACACTGAAGCTTTCTTT
cdr3_aa: CSASQGVSKRNTEAFF

clone_size: NA
d_call: TRBD1
j_call: TRBJ1-2
v_call: TRBV5-6
cdr3_nt: TGTGCCAGCAGTTCGAGTCGGACAGGCCCCTATGGCTACACCTTC
cdr3_aa: CASSSSRTGPYGYTF

clone_size: NA
d_call: NA
j_call: TRBJ1-6
v_call: TRBV30
cdr3_nt: TGTGCCTGGAGGAAGGGGGTAACCTATAATTCACCCCTCCACTTT
cdr3_aa: CAWRKGVTYNSPLHF

clone_size: NA
d_call: NA
j_call: TRBJ2-6
v_call: TRBV4-3
cdr3_nt: TGCGCCAGCAGCCCAGGGCGGGCAGGGGAGAGATCTGGGGCCAACGTCCTGACTTTC
cdr3_aa: CASSPGRAGERSGANVLTF

clone_size: NA
d_call: TRBD1
j_call: TRBJ2-5
v_call: TRBV2
cdr3_nt: TGTGCCAGCAGTCAGGGACAGCGGCAAGAGACCCAGTACTTC
cdr3_aa: CASSQGQRQETQYF

clone_size: NA
d_call: NA
j_call: TRBJ2-7
v_call: TRBV7-3
cdr3_nt: TGTGCCAGCAGCTTAAGCGGGGACTCCTACGAGCAGTACTTC
cdr3_aa: CASSLSGDSYEQYF

clone_size: NA
d_call: NA
j_call: TRBJ1-5
v_call: TRBV6-5
cdr3_nt: TGTGCCAGCAGAGACCGACAGATTAACAATCAGCCCCAGCATTTT
cdr3_aa: CASRDRQINNQPQHF

clone_size: NA
d_call: TRBD1
j_call: TRBJ2-1
v_call: TRBV7-2
cdr3_nt: TGTGCCAGCAGCATAGAGGGCCGGGACAGGGTGCTCAGGGAGCAGTTCTTC
cdr3_aa: CASSIEGRDRVLREQFF

clone_size: NA
d_call: NA
j_call: TRBJ2-7
v_call: TRBV12-3/TRBV12-4
cdr3_nt: TGTGCCAGCAGAACCGGGATTGACTACGAGCAGTACTTC
cdr3_aa: CASRTGIDYEQYF

clone_size: few
d_call: TRBD1
j_call: TRBJ1-5
v_call: TRBV9
cdr3_nt: TGTGCCAGCAGCGTAGGACAGGGAAATCAGCCCCAGCATTTT
cdr3_aa: CASSVGQGNQPQHF

clone_size: NA
d_call: TRBD1
j_call: TRBJ1-4
v_call: TRBV9
cdr3_nt: TGTGCCAGCAGCTCCCGGACAGGGGGGGTGGCTAATGAAAAACTGTTTTTT
cdr3_aa: CASSSRTGGVANEKLFF

clone_size: NA
d_call: NA
j_call: TRBJ2-3
v_call: TRBV29-1
cdr3_nt: TGCAGCGTTGAAGGGACAGCCTCGGATACGCAGTATTTT
cdr3_aa: CSVEGTASDTQYF

clone_size: NA
d_call: NA
j_call: TRBJ1-1
v_call: TRBV5-1
cdr3_nt: TGCGCCAGCAGTCAAGGACCCAGGGGGAACACTGAAGCTTTCTTT
cdr3_aa: CASSQGPRGNTEAFF

clone_size: NA
d_call: NA
j_call: TRBJ1-5
v_call: TRBV6-2/TRBV6-3
cdr3_nt: TGTGCCAGCAGTTACGGGGGGGGGTATCAGCCCCAGCATTTT
cdr3_aa: CASSYGGGYQPQHF

clone_size: once
d_call: TRBD2
j_call: TRBJ2-1
v_call: TRBV5-4
cdr3_nt: TGTGCCAGCAGCTTGGCCCGGGGAGCGGGGGGGCTTAATGAGCAGTTCTTC
cdr3_aa: CASSLARGAGGLNEQFF

clone_size: NA
d_call: NA
j_call: TRBJ1-2
v_call: TRBV5-1
cdr3_nt: TGCGCCAGCAGCTACCCACGGGGGAACGATGGCTACACCTTC
cdr3_aa: CASSYPRGNDGYTF

clone_size: few
d_call: NA
j_call: TRBJ2-3
v_call: TRBV7-8
cdr3_nt: TGTGCCAGCAGCCCCACATCCACGCAGTATTTT
cdr3_aa: CASSPTSTQYF

clone_size: NA
d_call: NA
j_call: TRBJ2-7
v_call: TRBV2
cdr3_nt: TGTGCCAGCAGTGAAGCCATTTACGAGCAGTACTTC
cdr3_aa: CASSEAIYEQYF

clone_size: NA
d_call: NA
j_call: TRBJ1-6
v_call: TRBV5-1
cdr3_nt: TGCGCCAGCAGCTTGGTTCAGTTTAATTCACCCCTCCACTTT
cdr3_aa: CASSLVQFNSPLHF

clone_size: NA
d_call: NA
j_call: TRBJ1-1
v_call: TRBV19
cdr3_nt: TGTGCCAGTAGTGATGGAGGGGTGAACACTGAAGCTTTCTTT
cdr3_aa: CASSDGGVNTEAFF

clone_size: once
d_call: TRBD1
j_call: TRBJ2-1
v_call: TRBV7-9
cdr3_nt: TGTGCCAGCAGCAAAGGCTTGGGGACAGGGGGCTACAATGAGCAGTTCTTC
cdr3_aa: CASSKGLGTGGYNEQFF

clone_size: NA
d_call: TRBD1
j_call: TRBJ1-1
v_call: TRBV29-1
cdr3_nt: TGCAGCGTTGAAGAGCCCAGGGGGGCTACTGAAGCTTTCTTT
cdr3_aa: CSVEEPRGATEAFF

clone_size: NA
d_call: NA
j_call: TRBJ1-2
v_call: TRBV5-4
cdr3_nt: TGTGCCAGCAGCCTGGGGGGGGGCGCTAACTATGGCTACACCTTC
cdr3_aa: CASSLGGGANYGYTF

clone_size: NA
d_call: TRBD1
j_call: TRBJ2-3
v_call: TRBV28
cdr3_nt: TGTGCCAGCAGCTCACCGACAGGGCCGGGCACAGATACGCAGTATTTT
cdr3_aa: CASSSPTGPGTDTQYF

clone_size: NA
d_call: TRBD1
j_call: TRBJ1-2
v_call: TRBV4-2
cdr3_nt: TGTGCCAGCAGCCAAGATTTACAGGGGGCCTATGGCTACACCTTC
cdr3_aa: CASSQDLQGAYGYTF

clone_size: NA
d_call: NA
j_call: TRBJ1-1
v_call: TRBV29-1
cdr3_nt: TGCAGCGTTGTCAGAGCGGGACAACTATTCCAAGGCACTGAAGCTTTCTTT
cdr3_aa: CSVVRAGQLFQGTEAFF

clone_size: NA
d_call: NA
j_call: TRBJ2-1
v_call: TRBV6-2/TRBV6-3
cdr3_nt: TGTGCCAGCAGTTACTCGGCAGGGTTAAGCAATGAGCAGTTCTTC
cdr3_aa: CASSYSAGLSNEQFF

clone_size: NA
d_call: NA
j_call: TRBJ1-1
v_call: TRBV30
cdr3_nt: TGTGCCTGGAGCATCATGAACACTGAAGCTTTCTTT
cdr3_aa: CAWSIMNTEAFF

clone_size: NA
d_call: NA
j_call: TRBJ2-3
v_call: TRBV5-4
cdr3_nt: TGTGCCAGCAGCTCAAGGAAGGACAGATCAGATACGCAGTATTTT
cdr3_aa: CASSSRKDRSDTQYF

clone_size: NA
d_call: NA
j_call: TRBJ2-4
v_call: TRBV4-2
cdr3_nt: TGTGCCAGCAGCCAGGAGACTGAAGTAGCCAAAAACATTCAGTACTTC
cdr3_aa: CASSQETEVAKNIQYF

clone_size: NA
d_call: TRBD1
j_call: TRBJ1-2
v_call: TRBV28
cdr3_nt: TGTGCCAGCAGTTTCCAGTTACAGGGGACCGGGGTTGGCTACACCTTC
cdr3_aa: CASSFQLQGTGVGYTF

clone_size: NA
d_call: NA
j_call: TRBJ1-5
v_call: TRBV28
cdr3_nt: TGTGCCAGCATCATGTCTTTTGGTGGGGGGCAGCCCCAGCATTTT
cdr3_aa: CASIMSFGGGQPQHF

clone_size: NA
d_call: NA
j_call: TRBJ1-1
v_call: TRBV7-9
cdr3_nt: TGTGCCAGCAGCTTTTCGACAGTCAACACTGAAGCTTTCTTT
cdr3_aa: CASSFSTVNTEAFF

clone_size: once
d_call: NA
j_call: TRBJ1-2
v_call: TRBV12-3/TRBV12-4
cdr3_nt: TGTGCCAGCAGTTCAACAGACTATGGCTACACCTTC
cdr3_aa: CASSSTDYGYTF

clone_size: NA
d_call: NA
j_call: TRBJ1-1
v_call: TRBV6-6
cdr3_nt: TGTGCCAGCCTGATGCCAGGGAAGGCAAGCGCTGAAGCTTTCTTT
cdr3_aa: CASLMPGKASAEAFF

clone_size: NA
d_call: NA
j_call: TRBJ1-3
v_call: TRBV28
cdr3_nt: TGTGCCAGCAGTTGGGGGACACTGGACTCTGGAAACACCATATATTTT
cdr3_aa: CASSWGTLDSGNTIYF

clone_size: NA
d_call: TRBD1
j_call: TRBJ1-5
v_call: TRBV29-1
cdr3_nt: TGCAGCGTATCACCGGGACAGAGCAATCAGCCCCAGCATTTT
cdr3_aa: CSVSPGQSNQPQHF

clone_size: NA
d_call: NA
j_call: TRBJ2-3
v_call: TRBV2
cdr3_nt: TGTGCCAGCAGTTCCCACCCCCCCCTAGCTGCTACAGATACGCAGTATTTT
cdr3_aa: CASSSHPPLAATDTQYF

clone_size: NA
d_call: NA
j_call: TRBJ1-5
v_call: TRBV28
cdr3_nt: TGTGCCAGCCTTGGTGGGGGCAGCAATCAGCCCCAGCATTTT
cdr3_aa: CASLGGGSNQPQHF

clone_size: once
d_call: NA
j_call: TRBJ1-2
v_call: TRBV3-1/TRBV3-2
cdr3_nt: TGTGCCAGCAGCCCCCCTAGAGGCAGGGCTGTCGGTGGCTACACCTTC
cdr3_aa: CASSPPRGRAVGGYTF

clone_size: few
d_call: TRBD1
j_call: TRBJ1-1
v_call: TRBV18
cdr3_nt: TGTGCCAGCTCAAGATGGGAGACAGGGGGTCAAGCTTTCTTT
cdr3_aa: CASSRWETGGQAFF